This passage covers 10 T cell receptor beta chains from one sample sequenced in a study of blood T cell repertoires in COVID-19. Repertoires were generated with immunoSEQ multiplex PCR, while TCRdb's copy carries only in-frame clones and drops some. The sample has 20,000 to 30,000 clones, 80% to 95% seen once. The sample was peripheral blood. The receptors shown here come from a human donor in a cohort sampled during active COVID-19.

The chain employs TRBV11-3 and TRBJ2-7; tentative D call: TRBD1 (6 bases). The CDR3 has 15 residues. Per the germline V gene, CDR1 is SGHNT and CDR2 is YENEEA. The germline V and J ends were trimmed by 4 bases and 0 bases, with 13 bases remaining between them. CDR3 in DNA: TGTGCCAGCAGCTCGGACAGACTAATCTCCTACGAGCAGTACTTC. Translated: CASSSDRLISYEQYF. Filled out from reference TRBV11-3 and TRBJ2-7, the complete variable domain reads EAGVVQSPRYKIIEKKQPVAFWCNPISGHNTLYWYLQNLGQGPELLIRYENEEAVDDSQLPKDRFSAERLKGVDSTLKIQPAELGDSAVYLCASSSDRLISYEQYFGPGTRLTVT.

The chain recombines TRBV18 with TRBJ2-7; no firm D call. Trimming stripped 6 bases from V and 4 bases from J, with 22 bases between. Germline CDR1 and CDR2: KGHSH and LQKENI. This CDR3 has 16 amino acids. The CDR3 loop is CASSPTFDKIGYEQYF. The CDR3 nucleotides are TGTGCCAGCTCCCCTACCTTTGACAAAATTGGGTACGAGCAGTACTTC.

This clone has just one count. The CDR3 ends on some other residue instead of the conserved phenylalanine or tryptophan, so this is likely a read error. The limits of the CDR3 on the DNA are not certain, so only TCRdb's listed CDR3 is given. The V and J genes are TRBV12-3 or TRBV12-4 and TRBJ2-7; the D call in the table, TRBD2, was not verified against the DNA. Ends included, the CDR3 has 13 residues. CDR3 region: CASSPLGAGAQKH.

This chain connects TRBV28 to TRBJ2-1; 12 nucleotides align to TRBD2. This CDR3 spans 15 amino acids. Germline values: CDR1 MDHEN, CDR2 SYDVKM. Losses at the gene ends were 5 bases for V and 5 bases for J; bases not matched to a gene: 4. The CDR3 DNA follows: TGTGCCAGCAGTCAAACTAGCGGGGGGAACAATGAGCAGTTCTTC. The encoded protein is CASSQTSGGNNEQFF.

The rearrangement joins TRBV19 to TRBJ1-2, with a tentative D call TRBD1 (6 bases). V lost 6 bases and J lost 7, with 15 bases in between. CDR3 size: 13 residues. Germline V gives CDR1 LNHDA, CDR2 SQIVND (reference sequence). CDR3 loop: CASSPTTGSGYTF. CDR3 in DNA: TGTGCCAGTAGCCCGACAACAGGGAGTGGCTACACCTTC.

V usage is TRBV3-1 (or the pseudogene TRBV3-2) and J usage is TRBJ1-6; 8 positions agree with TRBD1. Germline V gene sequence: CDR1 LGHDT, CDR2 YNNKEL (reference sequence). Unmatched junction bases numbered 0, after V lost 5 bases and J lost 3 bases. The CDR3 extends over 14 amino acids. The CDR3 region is CASSGTGYNSPLHF. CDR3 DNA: TGTGCCAGCAGCGGGACAGGCTATAATTCACCCCTCCACTTT.

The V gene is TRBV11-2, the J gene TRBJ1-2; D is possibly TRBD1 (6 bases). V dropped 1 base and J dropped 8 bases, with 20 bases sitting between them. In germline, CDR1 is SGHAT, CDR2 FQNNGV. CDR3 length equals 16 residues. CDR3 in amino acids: CASSLVGQGKVGGYTF. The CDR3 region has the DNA TGTGCCAGCAGCTTAGTGGGCCAGGGGAAGGTCGGCGGCTACACCTTC. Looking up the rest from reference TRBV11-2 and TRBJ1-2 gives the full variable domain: EAGVAQSPRYKIIEKRQSVAFWCNPISGHATLYWYQQILGQGPKLLIQFQNNGVVDDSQLPKDRFSAERLKGVDSTLKIQPAKLEDSAVYLCASSLVGQGKVGGYTFGSGTRLTVV.

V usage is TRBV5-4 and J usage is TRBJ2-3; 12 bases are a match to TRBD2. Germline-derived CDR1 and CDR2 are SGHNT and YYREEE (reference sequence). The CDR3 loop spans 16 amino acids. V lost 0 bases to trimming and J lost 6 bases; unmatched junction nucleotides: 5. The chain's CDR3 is CASSLGLAGAGDTQYF. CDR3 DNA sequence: TGTGCCAGCAGCTTGGGACTAGCGGGGGCCGGGGATACGCAGTATTTT. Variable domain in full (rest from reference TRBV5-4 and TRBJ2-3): ETGVTQSPTHLIKTRGQQVTLRCSSQSGHNTVSWYQQALGQGPQFIFQYYREEENGRGNFPPRFSGLQFPNYSSELNVNALELDDSALYLCASSLGLAGAGDTQYFGPGTRLTVL.

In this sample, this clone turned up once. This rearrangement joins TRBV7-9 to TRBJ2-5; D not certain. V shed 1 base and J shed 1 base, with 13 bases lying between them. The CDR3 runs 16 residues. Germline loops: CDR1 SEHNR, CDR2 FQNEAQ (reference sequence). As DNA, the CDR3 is TGTGCCAGCAGCTTAGGAAAAGCGACCTTCCAAGAGACCCAGTACTTC. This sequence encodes CASSLGKATFQETQYF.

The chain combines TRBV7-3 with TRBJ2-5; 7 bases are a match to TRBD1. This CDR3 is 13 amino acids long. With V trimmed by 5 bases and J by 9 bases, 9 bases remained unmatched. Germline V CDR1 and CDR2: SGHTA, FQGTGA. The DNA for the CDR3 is TGTGCCAGCAGCCTGACGACAGGGAAGCCCCAGTACTTC. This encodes CASSLTTGKPQYF.